This T cell receptor beta chain originates from a study of blood T cell repertoires in COVID-19. For the study at large: Specimens from acute and convalescent COVID-19 originated in the United States, Italy and Spain. Nucleic acid was either cDNA or gDNA, and it came from T cells, B-cell-depleted T cells, or PBMCs.

Germline lookup yields CDR1 SGHNT and CDR2 YENEEA. Germline trimming cut 4 bases from V and 5 bases from J; bases unmatched to any gene: 8. This CDR3 region has 15 residues. TCRdb keeps only in-frame clones here, not all; method: immunoSEQ multiplex PCR. The sample has around 160,000 clones, around 83% seen once; the top ten hold more than 5%. Participants spanned ages 18 to 89 years and resided in about two dozen US areas. A case of COVID-19 had been met by exposed participants within 2 weeks before study entry. The receptor's source is a woman between 45 and 60 years old who had been exposed to COVID-19. The rearrangement joins TRBV11-3 to TRBJ2-5; 9 positions match TRBD1. Sequenced material: PBMCs or T cells enriched from blood (not recorded which). DNA of the CDR3: TGTGCCAGCAGCTATGCACAGGGGGCGCGGGAGACCCAGTACTTC. Encoded protein: CASSYAQGARETQYF.